Detailed here is one T cell receptor (beta chain). Other DNA sequences in this specimen translate into the identical CDR3. These data belong to a study of blood T cell repertoires in COVID-19. Turning to the study itself: The United States, Italy and Spain were the sources of the acute and convalescent COVID-19 samples.

Germline loops: CDR1 GTSNPN, CDR2 SVGIG (reference sequence). Trimming took off 2 bases at V and 1 base at J, with 4 bases between the two ends. The CDR3 extends over 12 amino acids. In the study's own analysis: Amplified reference gene primers provided the basis for estimating nucleated cell counts. Produced via immunoSEQ multiplex PCR; TCRdb's table is partial and in-frame only. V and J calls and clone size are those listed in that table; D and trimming were worked out from the DNA. The sample has about 110,000 clones, around 89% seen once; the top ten hold less than 3.5%. The sample consisted of peripheral blood. This sequence originates from a woman aged 50 to 60 with acute or convalescent COVID-19. The chain joins TRBV30 to TRBJ2-3; no definite D call. In nucleotides, the CDR3 is TGTGCCTGGAGTCCTGGCACAGATACGCAGTATTTT. Residues: CAWSPGTDTQYF.